Below are 5 T cell receptor beta chains sequenced from a single sample in a study of CD8 T cells in Susac syndrome. With random hexamers, reverse transcription was performed on roughly 0.45 to 1 ug of RNA. Each CDR3 protein gets one entry after TCRdb re-called the immunoSEQ multiplex PCR reads with MiXCR. This table holds around 150,000 distinct CDR3 sequences, 94% found once. The material sequenced was CD4+ T cells from PBMCs. The receptors shown here come from a human donor with multiple sclerosis.

This chain joins TRBV28 and TRBJ1-2; the D is unclear. The CDR3 is 14 amino acids. Germline CDR1 MDHEN, CDR2 SYDVKM. Trimming removed 6 bases at V and 5 bases at J, with 16 bases between. DNA of the CDR3: TGTGCCAGCAGGCCGGGCGTGGTAGGGTATGGCTACACCTTC. It translates to CASRPGVVGYGYTF.

This rearrangement joins TRBV20-1 to TRBJ1-4; D is undetermined. Deletions cut 0 bases from V and 8 bases from J, with 10 bases between. The CDR3 sequence is 13 residues long. The V gene's germline CDR1 is DFQATT and CDR2 SNEGSKA (reference sequence). CDR3 region: CSARDRAPEKLFF. CDR3 in DNA: TGCAGTGCTAGAGATCGGGCACCAGAAAAACTGTTTTTT.

Note on this clonotype: The conserved closing phenylalanine or tryptophan is absent in this CDR3, likely reflecting a read error. The gene calls are TRBV3-1 and TRBJ2-4; unclear D gene. The CDR3 length is 13 residues. In germline, CDR1 is LGHDT, CDR2 YNNKEL (reference sequence). V was cut by 0 bases and J by 2 bases, with 2 bases left in between. Here the CDR3 reads CASSQDPKNIQYV. For the CDR3, the DNA is TGTGCCAGCAGCCAAGATCCCAAAAACATTCAGTACGTC.

The chain joins TRBV2 to TRBJ1-2; the D gene is possibly TRBD1 (6 bases). Per the germline V gene, CDR1 is SNHLY and CDR2 is FYNNEI. V shed 6 bases and J shed 6 bases, with 23 bases lying between them. The CDR3 sequence is 16 residues long. CDR3 loop: CASSAEGTTGGDGYTF. DNA of the CDR3: TGTGCCAGCAGCGCCGAAGGGACAACCGGAGGCGATGGCTACACCTTC.

The V gene is TRBV28, the J gene TRBJ1-4; D is perhaps TRBD1 (5 bases). CDR1 is MDHEN, CDR2 SYDVKM, per germline. The CDR3 totals 14 residues. Trimming cost V 6 bases and J 5 bases, with 13 bases left between them. The CDR3 here is CASSEGPENEKLFF. For the CDR3, the DNA is TGTGCCAGCAGCGAGGGACCGGAAAATGAAAAACTGTTTTTT.